A selection of T cell receptor beta chains follows, all from one sample in a study of blood T cell repertoires in COVID-19. Sequencing used immunoSEQ multiplex PCR; TCRdb keeps in-frame clones, though not all of them. The sample yields approximately 200,000 clones, around 87% seen once. Sequencing was performed on PBMCs or T cells enriched from blood (not recorded which). These receptors all stem from a woman in her twenties or thirties who had recovered from COVID-19. The CDR3 runs from the conserved cysteine through the conserved F or W. A D gene is named only where the DNA matches it firmly. The size of a clone is reported for some rows only, either as once, few or many, or as a class for expanded clones.

TRBV6-4,NA,TRBD2,TRBJ2-5,TGTGCCAGCAGTGAGTCTAGCGGGAGTTCAGAGACCCAGTACTTC,CASSESSGSSETQYF
TRBV30,NA,NA,TRBJ1-1,TGTGCCTGGAGTGTACTCGGTCTGGGGGCCAACACTGAAGCTTTCTTT,CAWSVLGLGANTEAFF
TRBV7-9,NA,NA,TRBJ1-1,TGTGCCAGCAGCTCCCGGGACTTCGAAGACACTGAAGCTTTCTTT,CASSSRDFEDTEAFF
TRBV29-1,NA,NA,TRBJ1-4,TGCAGCGTGGGAGGGGTCCTTAATGAAAAACTGTTTTTT,CSVGGVLNEKLFF
TRBV27,NA,TRBD1,TRBJ2-7,TGTGCCAGCAGGAAGGGACAGGACTACGCGGAGCAGTACTTC,CASRKGQDYAEQYF
TRBV29-1,NA,NA,TRBJ1-2,TGCAGCGTTGCTGCCGCGTTTGATGGCTACACCTTC,CSVAAAFDGYTF
TRBV5-1,NA,TRBD2,TRBJ2-7,TGCGCCAGCACCTCCGGGGGGGGGTTTACCTACGAGCAGTACTTC,CASTSGGGFTYEQYF
TRBV6-8,NA,NA,TRBJ2-7,TGTGCCAGCAGTCCCCTGCTGGCTAGCGAGTCCTACGAGCAGTACTTC,CASSPLLASESYEQYF
TRBV3-1/TRBV3-2,NA,NA,TRBJ1-4,TGTGCCAGCAGCCAAGCAGGTCGGGGAGGGGGTGAAAAACTGTTTTTT,CASSQAGRGGGEKLFF
TRBV10-2,NA,NA,TRBJ2-7,TGCGCCAGCAGAGGGGGGGTTGGGAGTTACGAGCAGTACTTC,CASRGGVGSYEQYF
TRBV29-1,NA,NA,TRBJ2-1,TGCAGCGTTCATAAGCCAACCTACAATGAGCAGTTCTTC,CSVHKPTYNEQFF
TRBV12-5,few,TRBD1,TRBJ1-1,TGTGCTAGTGGTCCGGACAGGGCATATGAAGCTTTCTTT,CASGPDRAYEAFF
TRBV7-9,NA,TRBD1,TRBJ1-2,TGTGCCAGCAGCCCAAACAGGGGCCCAAACTATGGCTACACCTTC,CASSPNRGPNYGYTF
TRBV7-9,NA,NA,TRBJ1-2,TGTGCCAGCAGCCAGGGCGGGGGTGGCTACACCTTC,CASSQGGGGYTF
TRBV5-6,NA,NA,TRBJ1-1,TGTGCCAGCAGGGGGACGACAGGACCTGAAGCTTTCTTT,CASRGTTGPEAFF
TRBV24-1,NA,TRBD1,TRBJ2-2,TGTGCCACCAGTGATCCCGGGACAGGGAGCACCGGGGAGCTGTTTTTT,CATSDPGTGSTGELFF
TRBV6-1,NA,TRBD1,TRBJ1-3,TGTGCCAGCAGTGAAATTAGCGGGGGACAGCTAAGAAACACCATATATTTT,CASSEISGGQLRNTIYF
TRBV7-2,NA,NA,TRBJ2-7,TGTGCCAGCAGCTCCCCGGACAGTGCCTACGAGCAGTACTTC,CASSSPDSAYEQYF
TRBV7-2,NA,TRBD1,TRBJ1-4,TGTGCCAGCAGCTCTGGGACAGCAGATGGAAAACTGTTTTTT,CASSSGTADGKLFF
TRBV5-6,many,TRBD2,TRBJ2-5,TGTGCCAGCAGCTTCTGGGGGGGAAAAGAGACCCAGTACTTC,CASSFWGGKETQYF
TRBV7-8,NA,NA,TRBJ2-1,TGTGCCAGCAGCCGAGGGCAGGAGCAGTTCTTC,CASSRGQEQFF
TRBV24-1,NA,NA,TRBJ2-3,TGTGCCACCAGTGCCTCCACAGATACGCAGTATTTT,CATSASTDTQYF
TRBV12-5,once,NA,TRBJ1-4,TGTGCTAGTGGTATGGGCCGGGGGACCGCTTTTTTT,CASGMGRGTAFF
TRBV11-3,once,NA,TRBJ2-1,TGTGCCAGCAGCTTACCTATTCACAATGAGCAGTTCTTC,CASSLPIHNEQFF
TRBV7-9,NA,TRBD1,TRBJ1-5,TGTGCCAGCAGCTTAGAGGATGCCCACAGGGGAGTGGAGCAGCCCCAGCATTTT,CASSLEDAHRGVEQPQHF
TRBV5-5,few,TRBD1,TRBJ1-4,TGTGCCAGCACCCGGGGACAGGGATCTAATGAAAAACTGTTTTTT,CASTRGQGSNEKLFF
TRBV28,NA,TRBD2,TRBJ2-3,TGTGCCAGCGGGCCGAGCGGGAGGACCACAGATACGCAGTATTTT,CASGPSGRTTDTQYF
TRBV11-3,NA,NA,TRBJ2-3,TGTGCCAGCAGCTTAGGGCAGTCAGGCACAGATACGCAGTATTTT,CASSLGQSGTDTQYF
TRBV4-3,NA,NA,TRBJ1-4,TGCGCCAGCAGCCAAGATCTGGACAGTTTGAATGAAAAACTGTTTTTT,CASSQDLDSLNEKLFF
TRBV20-1,NA,TRBD2,TRBJ2-1,TGCAGTGCTAGTCGACTAGCGGGCAATGAGCAGTTCTTC,CSASRLAGNEQFF
TRBV5-6,NA,NA,TRBJ1-4,TGTGCCAGCAGCGCAGGGCAGGGTGAAAAACTGTTTTTT,CASSAGQGEKLFF
TRBV7-2,NA,TRBD1,TRBJ1-2,TGTGCCAGCAGCGGGGGGACAGGACAGTTAAGCTACACCTTC,CASSGGTGQLSYTF